The 17 T cell receptor beta chains below come from one sample, sequenced in a study of blood T cell repertoires in COVID-19. Some clones are missing from TCRdb's copy, which holds only in-frame ones; the method was immunoSEQ multiplex PCR. In the table there are around 140,000 clones, approximately 74% of which are singletons. What was sequenced was peripheral blood. All receptors come from an older woman with acute or convalescent COVID-19.

This clone came up a few times. This sequence joins TRBV6-5 and TRBJ1-2; tentative D call: TRBD1 (6 bases). V was pared by 6 bases and J by 1 base, with 9 bases between. This CDR3 is 13 amino acids long. Germline loops: CDR1 MNHEY, CDR2 SVGAGI. CDR3 nucleotide sequence: TGTGCCAGCAGCGTGGACAGTAACTATGGCTACACCTTC. Translated, it gives CASSVDSNYGYTF.

The gene calls are TRBV7-2 and TRBJ1-3; TRBD1 matches at 7 bases. V trimming: 1 base; J trimming: 4 bases; junction bases outside the gene matches: 7. Germline lookup yields CDR1 SGHTA and CDR2 FQGNSA. The CDR3 has 16 amino acids. The CDR3 spells CASSLGETGPGNTIYF. In DNA, the CDR3 is TGTGCCAGCAGCTTAGGCGAGACAGGGCCGGGAAACACCATATATTTT.

This clone was recorded once. The chain combines TRBV28 with TRBJ1-5; D ambiguous. Germline V CDR1 and CDR2: MDHEN, SYDVKM. This CDR3 is built from 12 residues. The V end was cut by 10 bases, the J end by 6 bases, with 13 bases between. The CDR3 loop reads CATDVPSQPQHF. In DNA, the CDR3 is TGTGCCACCGATGTCCCCAGTCAGCCCCAGCATTTT.

The chain joins TRBV24-1 to TRBJ2-3; D is perhaps TRBD2 (5 bases). Trimming left V 8 bases short and J 2 bases short, with 16 bases between. Germline CDR1 reads KGHDR; CDR2 reads SFDVKD. The CDR3 covers 15 residues. The CDR3 region is CATIPRRRITDTQYF. CDR3 bases: TGTGCCACCATACCCAGGAGGCGTATCACAGATACGCAGTATTTT.

This clone appeared many times. CDR3 DNA: TGCAGTGCTAGTGAGGGGGTGGGGACAGCCTACGAGCAGTACTTC. Protein sequence: CSASEGVGTAYEQYF. The chain has TRBV20-1 and TRBJ2-7; 7 nucleotides line up with TRBD1. Germline loops: CDR1 DFQATT, CDR2 SNEGSKA (reference sequence). The CDR3 totals 15 residues. The V and J ends lost 3 bases and 2 bases, in that order; junction bases with no gene match: 10.

V is TRBV5-5 and J is TRBJ2-1; 8 positions agree with TRBD1. Trimming took 0 bases from V and 8 from J; bases not matched to a gene: 7. Germline V gives CDR1 SGHKS, CDR2 YYEKEE (reference sequence). The length of the CDR3 is 15 residues. This CDR3 reads CASSLGQGPEDEQFF. DNA of the CDR3: TGTGCCAGCAGCTTGGGACAGGGGCCCGAAGATGAGCAGTTCTTC.

V and J are TRBV7-6 and TRBJ2-1; TRBD2 matches at 9 bases. The germline V gene has CDR1 SGHVS and CDR2 FNYEAQ. The CDR3 has 15 amino acids. The V and J ends lost 2 bases and 3 bases, in that order; junction bases with no gene match: 2. In nucleotides, the CDR3 is TGTGCCAGCAGCTTAATAGCGGGAGTCTACAATGAGCAGTTCTTC. Amino acids: CASSLIAGVYNEQFF.

The rearrangement joins TRBV3-1 (or the pseudogene TRBV3-2) to TRBJ2-7; tentative D call: TRBD2 (5 bases). The ends were cut back, 3 bases at V and 5 bases at J, with 11 bases in the middle. The CDR3 loop spans 13 amino acids. Per the germline V gene, CDR1 is LGHDT and CDR2 is YNNKEL (reference sequence). DNA of the CDR3: TGTGCCAGCAGCCACGGGGAGCGGAACGAGCAGTACTTC. Amino acid sequence: CASSHGERNEQYF.

The chain employs TRBV6-6 and TRBJ2-3; 10 positions match TRBD1. The J segment lost 4 bases and the V segment lost 2 bases, leaving 6 bases of the junction unmatched. The germline CDR1 and CDR2 sequences are MNHNY and SVGAGI (reference sequence). CDR3 size: 16 residues. The CDR3 nucleotides are TGTGCCAGCAGTTACCCCGACAGGGGGCACTCAGATACGCAGTATTTT. The encoded protein is CASSYPDRGHSDTQYF.

CDR3 in DNA: TGTGCCACCAGTGATGGACTAGCGGGGCTAAGCACAGATACGCAGTATTTT. This codes for CATSDGLAGLSTDTQYF. The chain recombines TRBV24-1 with TRBJ2-3; TRBD2 matches 12 bases. In germline, CDR1 is KGHDR, CDR2 SFDVKD. The CDR3 extends over 17 amino acids. J was trimmed by 0 bases and V by 3 bases; bases with no gene match: 3.

Details on this clone: Other DNA sequences in this sample translate to the same CDR3. The J gene is TRBJ2-3, the V gene TRBV5-1; TRBD2 is a possible D gene (6 bases). V was cut by 0 bases and J by 0 bases, with 8 bases left in between. The CDR3 contains 15 residues. Per germline, CDR1 SGHRS and CDR2 YFSETQ. CDR3 sequence reads: CASSLASGSTDTQYF. The CDR3 DNA reads as TGCGCCAGCAGCTTGGCCAGCGGGAGCACAGATACGCAGTATTTT.

This rearrangement joins TRBV6-5 to TRBJ2-1, with TRBD2 identical over 13 bases. There are 14 residues in the CDR3. V was pared by 8 bases and J by 5 bases, with 3 bases of the junction left unmatched. Germline lookup yields CDR1 MNHEY and CDR2 SVGAGI. The CDR3 bases are TGTGCCAGCTCTGGACTAGCGGGAGACAATGAGCAGTTCTTC. This sequence encodes CASSGLAGDNEQFF.

The rearrangement uses TRBV11-1 and TRBJ2-1, with no clear D. The CDR3 covers 14 residues. V lost 5 bases and J lost 3, with 11 bases in between. The germline V gene has CDR1 SGHAT and CDR2 FQDESV (reference sequence). CDR3 nucleotide sequence: TGTGCCAGCAGCCCAGCAGGCCTCTACAATGAGCAGTTCTTC. It translates to CASSPAGLYNEQFF.

V gene TRBV6-5 combines with J gene TRBJ2-3; possibly TRBD1 for D (6 bases). CDR3 length: 14 residues. Germline V gives CDR1 MNHEY, CDR2 SVGAGI. The V end lost 6 bases, the J end lost 0 bases, and 10 bases lay between the germline ends. CDR3 nucleotide sequence: TGTGCCAGCAGAAGGACAGCTAGCACAGATACGCAGTATTTT. Translated, it gives CASRRTASTDTQYF.

The chain is built from TRBV5-5 and TRBJ1-1; D not certain. The germline CDR1 and CDR2 sequences are SGHKS and YYEKEE (reference sequence). The germline V and J ends were trimmed by 3 bases and 7 bases, with 16 bases remaining between them. CDR3 length: 14 residues. The CDR3 DNA reads TGTGCCAGCAGCTCGGAGTCTGTATCACTTGAAGCTTTCTTT. Translated: CASSSESVSLEAFF.

This clone was observed once. The chain combines TRBV5-1 with TRBJ2-5, with TRBD2 matching 12 bases. The CDR3 extends over 18 amino acids. Germline V CDR1 and CDR2: SGHRS, YFSETQ. Losses at the gene ends were 2 bases for V and 0 bases for J; bases not matched to a gene: 8. DNA for the CDR3: TGCGCCAGCAGCTTAACTAGCGGGGGGTCCCCCCACCAAGAGACCCAGTACTTC. Residues: CASSLTSGGSPHQETQYF.

The chain carries TRBV28 and TRBJ2-1; the match to TRBD2 covers 9 bases. This CDR3 has 15 residues. From germline, CDR1 is MDHEN and CDR2 SYDVKM. V lost 4 bases and J lost 3; bases outside the gene matches: 4. As DNA, the CDR3 is TGTGCCAGCAGTTCAGCGGGAGGAGGCTACAATGAGCAGTTCTTC. Its translation is CASSSAGGGYNEQFF. Looking up the rest from reference TRBV28 and TRBJ2-1 gives the full variable domain: DVKVTQSSRYLVKRTGEKVFLECVQDMDHENMFWYRQDPGLGLRLIYFSYDVKMKEKGDIPEGYSVSREKKERFSLILESASTNQTSMYLCASSSAGGGYNEQFFGPGTRLTVL.